A single sample is the source of the 26 T cell receptor beta chains below, sequenced in a study of blood T cell repertoires in COVID-19. The protocol was immunoSEQ multiplex PCR, while the TCRdb copy is restricted to in-frame clones and leaves out a portion. This sample has about 26,000 clones, with nearly 90% found just once. Sequenced: peripheral blood. These receptors were taken from a woman in her sixties or seventies with active COVID-19.

V usage is TRBV6-2 or TRBV6-3 and J usage is TRBJ2-7, with unresolved D. The CDR3 contains 17 residues. V gave up 0 bases and J gave up 5 bases, with 20 bases separating them. Germline V gene lookup returns CDR1 MNHEY and CDR2 SVGEGT. DNA of the CDR3: TGTGCCAGCAGTTACTCGATCGGCTCCACTACGCGGAACGAGCAGTACTTC. This translates into CASSYSIGSTTRNEQYF.

The genes are TRBV9 and TRBJ2-7, with a possible D match to TRBD2 (6 bases). CDR1 is SGDLS and CDR2 is YYNGEE in the germline V gene. This CDR3 is built from 14 residues. V was trimmed by 3 bases and J by 6 bases, leaving 16 bases between them. The CDR3, as DNA: TGTGCCAGCAGCGATGACGTCTGGCGGGGCGAGCAGTACTTC. It encodes CASSDDVWRGEQYF.

The V gene is TRBV7-9, the J gene TRBJ2-2; 11 bases map to TRBD2. V lost 5 bases and J lost 3; bases outside the gene matches: 8. This CDR3 is built from 17 residues. Germline values: CDR1 SEHNR, CDR2 FQNEAQ (reference sequence). CDR3 sequence: CASSRPVAGGHTGELFF. The CDR3 DNA reads TGTGCCAGCAGCCGCCCCGTAGCGGGAGGGCACACCGGGGAGCTGTTTTTT.

The J gene is TRBJ2-2, the V gene TRBV19, with 10 bases aligning to TRBD2. Germline assignment: CDR1 LNHDA and CDR2 SQIVND (reference sequence). This CDR3 is 15 amino acids long. The trim removed 2 bases at V and 7 bases at J, leaving 4 bases unmatched. CDR3 in DNA: TGTGCCAGTAGTATACTAGCGGGAGATGTCGGGGAGCTGTTTTTT. This gives the protein CASSILAGDVGELFF.

V gene TRBV6-6 combines with J gene TRBJ1-5; 7 bases match TRBD1. The junction had 3 bases not matched to a gene; V was cut back by 2 bases and J by 5 bases. Germline V gives CDR1 MNHNY, CDR2 SVGAGI (reference sequence). CDR3 length equals 14 residues. CDR3 in DNA: TGTGCCAGCAGTTACCGGGACAGAGATCAGCCCCAGCATTTT. Translation: CASSYRDRDQPQHF.

The chain has TRBV14 and TRBJ1-2; tentative D call: TRBD1 (6 bases). Germline values: CDR1 SGHDN, CDR2 FVKESK. This CDR3 region has 15 residues. Trimming shortened V by 1 base and J by 7 bases, and 16 bases separated the two germline ends. The CDR3 nucleotides are TGTGCCAGCAGCCAAGCGAGGGGACATTTTGTTGGCTACACCTTC. Protein sequence: CASSQARGHFVGYTF.

The chain couples TRBV19 to TRBJ2-5; 10 bases fit TRBD1. CDR3 length: 16 amino acids. The V segment lost 1 base and the J segment 3 bases; nucleotides outside the gene matches: 5. Germline V CDR1 and CDR2: LNHDA, SQIVND (reference sequence). The DNA of the CDR3 is TGTGCCAGTAGTATAGCAGGGACAGGGGATAAAGAGACCCAGTACTTC. Translated, it gives CASSIAGTGDKETQYF.

V usage is TRBV3-1 (or the pseudogene TRBV3-2) and J usage is TRBJ1-2; TRBD1 matches at 8 bases. CDR1 is LGHDT and CDR2 is YNNKEL in the germline V gene (reference sequence). V was pared by 2 bases and J by 5 bases, with 1 base of the junction left unmatched. The CDR3 extends over 13 amino acids. The CDR3 region is CASSQRQGYGYTF. The CDR3 region has the DNA TGTGCCAGCAGCCAACGACAGGGGTATGGCTACACCTTC.

The genes are TRBV19 and TRBJ2-1; D might be TRBD1 (5 bases). V lost 5 bases to trimming and J lost 7 bases, with 24 bases between them. The CDR3 runs to 17 residues. CDR1 and CDR2 from the germline V gene are LNHDA and SQIVND (reference sequence). Written as DNA, the CDR3 is TGTGCCAGTAGTGCGGATACAGGTTTTATTAAAGATAATGAGCAGTTCTTC. As protein: CASSADTGFIKDNEQFF.

In DNA form, the CDR3 reads TGTGCCAGCAGCTTAATACCGGAGGGATCCGGGGAGCTGTTTTTT. Translating it yields CASSLIPEGSGELFF. This chain uses TRBV11-2 with TRBJ2-2, with D perhaps matching TRBD2 (6 bases). CDR1 is SGHAT, CDR2 FQNNGV, per germline. Trimming removed 2 bases at V and 6 bases at J, with 13 bases between. CDR3 length equals 15 residues.

This rearrangement joins TRBV2 to TRBJ2-4, with 10 nucleotides matching TRBD2. CDR1 SNHLY and CDR2 FYNNEI come from the germline V gene. This CDR3 contains 15 residues. Losses at the gene ends were 7 bases for V and 11 bases for J; bases not matched to a gene: 14. The CDR3 bases are TGTGCCAGCACCCAGAGGACTAGCGGCATGCACGTTCAGTACTTC. It encodes CASTQRTSGMHVQYF.

The chain carries TRBV15 and TRBJ2-1; TRBD2 matches at 8 bases. Germline V gene lookup returns CDR1 LNHNV and CDR2 YYDKDF (reference sequence). V lost 0 bases, J lost 3 bases, and 4 bases stayed unmatched. The CDR3 has 16 residues. The CDR3 spells CATSRDLAGLYNEQFF. Written as DNA, the CDR3 is TGTGCCACCAGCAGAGATTTAGCGGGGCTCTACAATGAGCAGTTCTTC.

The chain carries TRBV24-1 and TRBJ1-5; no reliable D call. Per germline, CDR1 KGHDR and CDR2 SFDVKD. The CDR3 runs to 14 residues. Trimming took off 4 bases at V and 6 bases at J, with 12 bases between the two ends. The chain's CDR3 is CATSDRDRGQPQHF. The CDR3 bases are TGTGCCACCAGTGACCGCGACCGGGGTCAGCCCCAGCATTTT.

This rearrangement joins TRBV6-5 to TRBJ2-3; D is unresolved. Germline lookup yields CDR1 MNHEY and CDR2 SVGAGI. V was shortened by 5 bases and J by 0 bases, with 6 bases between the two germline ends. This CDR3 is 13 amino acids long. The CDR3 loop is CASSPVSTDTQYF. DNA of the CDR3: TGTGCCAGCAGTCCCGTCAGCACAGATACGCAGTATTTT.

The rearrangement joins TRBV5-1 to TRBJ1-1, with D possibly being TRBD1 (5 bases). Trimming pared 1 base from V and 1 base from J, leaving 11 bases between. Germline V lookup: CDR1 SGHRS, CDR2 YFSETQ. The CDR3 is 15 amino acids. CDR3 DNA sequence: TGCGCCAGCAGCTTGAATCCCGGACAGAACACTGAAGCTTTCTTT. Its translation: CASSLNPGQNTEAFF.

The CDR3 loop is CASSSFGGFSTDTQYF. In nucleotides, the CDR3 is TGTGCCAGCAGCTCCTTTGGGGGGTTCAGCACAGATACGCAGTATTTT. The chain carries TRBV7-2 and TRBJ2-3, with D possibly being TRBD2 (6 bases). This CDR3 is 16 amino acids long. Germline CDR1 SGHTA, CDR2 FQGNSA. The V end lost 4 bases, the J end lost 0 bases, and 14 bases lay between the germline ends.

The genes are TRBV2 and TRBJ1-4; 8 nucleotides agree with TRBD1. The germline V gene has CDR1 SNHLY and CDR2 FYNNEI. V was pared by 6 bases and J by 6 bases, with 9 bases of the junction left unmatched. The CDR3 contains 15 residues. CDR3 DNA: TGTGCCAGCAGGAACGCCTTGACAGGGGATGAAAAACTGTTTTTT. Protein product: CASRNALTGDEKLFF. The full variable domain, with the rest looked up from reference TRBV2 and TRBJ1-4, is EPEVTQTPSHQVTQMGQEVILRCVPISNHLYFYWYRQILGQKVEFLVSFYNNEISEKSEIFDDQFSVERPDGSNFTLKIRSTKLEDSAMYFCASRNALTGDEKLFFGSGTQLSVL.

This chain connects TRBV19 to TRBJ1-2, with D tentatively TRBD1 (6 bases). The germline V gene has CDR1 LNHDA and CDR2 SQIVND (reference sequence). Trimming shortened V by 3 bases and J by 6 bases, and 14 bases separated the two germline ends. This CDR3 region has 14 residues. The CDR3: CASSIGAGDDGYTF. CDR3 coding DNA: TGTGCCAGTAGTATCGGGGCAGGGGACGATGGCTACACCTTC.

This rearrangement joins TRBV27 to TRBJ1-5; D gene uncertain. The CDR3 has 14 residues. Trimming shortened V by 5 bases and J by 0 bases, and 8 bases separated the two germline ends. In germline, CDR1 is MNHEY, CDR2 SMNVEV (reference sequence). The CDR3 nucleotides read TGTGCCAGCAGTCCCCTTAATAGCAATCAGCCCCAGCATTTT. As protein: CASSPLNSNQPQHF.

The rearrangement joins TRBV28 to TRBJ2-7; 10 bases agree with TRBD1. The CDR3 extends over 14 amino acids. The germline V gene has CDR1 MDHEN and CDR2 SYDVKM. Trimming took 6 bases from V and 3 from J; bases not matched to a gene: 5. DNA of the CDR3: TGTGCCAGCAGAACGACAGGGGGCGTCTACGAGCAGTACTTC. Translating gives CASRTTGGVYEQYF.

The chain joins TRBV28 to TRBJ1-1, with 7 bases matching TRBD1. CDR3 length: 14 residues. Per the germline V gene, CDR1 is MDHEN and CDR2 is SYDVKM. The trim removed 6 bases at V and 5 bases at J, leaving 9 bases unmatched. This CDR3 reads CASRTTGSGTEAFF. Written as DNA, the CDR3 is TGTGCCAGCAGGACGACAGGGAGCGGGACTGAAGCTTTCTTT.

The rearrangement joins TRBV6-6 to TRBJ2-3; D remains ambiguous. Trimming cost V 10 bases and J 2 bases, with 13 bases left between them. This CDR3 comprises 13 residues. The germline CDR1 and CDR2 sequences are MNHNY and SVGAGI (reference sequence). The CDR3 protein is CATSRLSTDTQYF. The CDR3 region has the DNA TGTGCCACCTCTAGGCTTTCCACAGATACGCAGTATTTT.

This chain links TRBV7-6 with TRBJ2-4; a possible D gene is TRBD1 (6 bases). Trimming took off 5 bases at V and 0 bases at J, with 14 bases between the two ends. The CDR3 spans 16 residues. Germline CDR1 reads SGHVS; CDR2 reads FNYEAQ. CDR3 DNA sequence: TGTGCCAGCAGCGAGGACAGCACCTTAGCCAAAAACATTCAGTACTTC. This encodes CASSEDSTLAKNIQYF.

The chain links TRBV15 to TRBJ2-5, with 12 bases aligning to TRBD2. J lost 7 bases, V lost 0 bases, and 6 bases had no gene match. There are 16 residues in the CDR3. Germline-derived CDR1 and CDR2 are LNHNV and YYDKDF (reference sequence). CDR3 protein: CATSRDPLAGGGTQYF. The CDR3 DNA is TGTGCCACCAGCAGAGATCCACTAGCGGGAGGCGGGACCCAGTACTTC.

This clone came up once. V gene TRBV18 combines with J gene TRBJ1-6; tentatively, D is TRBD1 (6 bases). The CDR3 consists of 14 residues. Trimming took off 2 bases at V and 10 bases at J, with 12 bases between the two ends. Germline V gene lookup returns CDR1 KGHSH and CDR2 LQKENI. As DNA, the CDR3 is TGTGCCAGCTCACCAAGCGGGGGCGGATCACCCCTCCACTTT. Translating it yields CASSPSGGGSPLHF.

The genes are TRBV7-9 and TRBJ2-3; 11 bases fit TRBD2. CDR3 length: 18 amino acids. V gave up 1 base and J gave up 6 bases; unmatched junction bases: 12. Germline CDR1 reads SEHNR; CDR2 reads FQNEAQ (reference sequence). The CDR3, as DNA: TGTGCCAGCAGCTTAGTACTAGCGGGAGATCGGAGGAGGGATACGCAGTATTTT. Its translation: CASSLVLAGDRRRDTQYF.